The present T cell receptor (beta chain) was sequenced within a study of T cells in Graves' hyperthyroidism and ophthalmopathy. RNA transcripts provided the source from which TCR beta CDR3 regions were amplified. In the first-round RT-PCR of the TCR CDR3, the HTBI primer set was used. TCRdb re-called the multiplex PCR reads with MiXCR, one entry per CDR3 protein. The table lists 550,000 to 800,000 distinct CDR3 sequences, about a sixth of them singletons. The sample holds a few counts of this clonotype. The CDR3 is 12 amino acids. The germline V gene has CDR1 SGHTA and CDR2 FQGNSA. V was pared by 2 bases and J by 4 bases, with 5 bases between. Each 10 ml fresh peripheral blood draw supplied the PBMCs.

This rearrangement joins TRBV7-2 to TRBJ1-1; the D is unclear. This clonotype was obtained from a man younger than 35 with Graves' hyperthyroidism. Sequenced: blood. CDR3 residues: CASSLWSTEAFF. CDR3 nucleotide sequence: TGTGCCAGCAGCTTATGGAGCACTGAAGCTTTCTTT. Supplemented by reference TRBV7-2 and TRBJ1-1, the full variable domain reads GAGVSQSPSNKVTEKGKDVELRCDPISGHTALYWYRQSLGQGLEFLIYFQGNSAPDKSGLPSDRFSAERTGGSVSTLTIQRTQQEDSAVYLCASSLWSTEAFFGQGTRLTVV.